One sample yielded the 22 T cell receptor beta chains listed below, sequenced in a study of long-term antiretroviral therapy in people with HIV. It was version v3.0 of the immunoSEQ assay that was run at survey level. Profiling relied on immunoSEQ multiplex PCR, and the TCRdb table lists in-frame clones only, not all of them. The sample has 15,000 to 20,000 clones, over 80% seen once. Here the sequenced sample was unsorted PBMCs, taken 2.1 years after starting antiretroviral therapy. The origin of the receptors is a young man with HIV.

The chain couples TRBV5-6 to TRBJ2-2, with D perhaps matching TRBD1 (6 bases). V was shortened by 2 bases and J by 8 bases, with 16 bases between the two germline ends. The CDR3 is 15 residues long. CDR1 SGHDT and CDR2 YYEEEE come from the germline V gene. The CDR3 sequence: CASSLGYQGLGELFF. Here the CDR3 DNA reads TGTGCCAGCAGCTTAGGATACCAGGGGCTTGGGGAGCTGTTTTTT.

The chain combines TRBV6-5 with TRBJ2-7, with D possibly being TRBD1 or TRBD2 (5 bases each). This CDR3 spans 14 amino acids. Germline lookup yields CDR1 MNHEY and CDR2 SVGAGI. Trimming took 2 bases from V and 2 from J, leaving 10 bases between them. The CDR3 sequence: CASSYVGAAYEQYF. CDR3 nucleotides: TGTGCCAGCAGTTACGTCGGGGCGGCCTACGAGCAGTACTTC.

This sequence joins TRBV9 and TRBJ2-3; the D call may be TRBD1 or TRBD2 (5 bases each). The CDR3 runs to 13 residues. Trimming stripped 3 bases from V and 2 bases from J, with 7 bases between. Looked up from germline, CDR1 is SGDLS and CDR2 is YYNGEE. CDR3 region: CASSGGSTDTQYF. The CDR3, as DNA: TGTGCCAGCAGCGGGGGGTCCACAGATACGCAGTATTTT.

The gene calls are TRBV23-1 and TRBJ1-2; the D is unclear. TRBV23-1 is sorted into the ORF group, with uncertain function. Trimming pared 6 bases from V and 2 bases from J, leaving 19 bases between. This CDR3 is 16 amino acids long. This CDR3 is CASSLWRRAENYGYTF. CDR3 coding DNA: TGCGCCAGCAGCCTCTGGAGGAGGGCGGAAAACTATGGCTACACCTTC.

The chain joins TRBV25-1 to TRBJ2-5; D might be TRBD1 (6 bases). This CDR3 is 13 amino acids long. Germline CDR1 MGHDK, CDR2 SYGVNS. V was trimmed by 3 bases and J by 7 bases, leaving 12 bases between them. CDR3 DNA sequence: TGTGCCAGCAGTGATCTTAGAGGGGGGACCCAGTACTTC. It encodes CASSDLRGGTQYF.

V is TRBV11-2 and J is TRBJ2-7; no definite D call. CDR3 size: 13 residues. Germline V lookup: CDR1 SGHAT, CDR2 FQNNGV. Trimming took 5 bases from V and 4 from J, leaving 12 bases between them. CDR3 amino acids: CASSPGGPYEQYF. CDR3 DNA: TGTGCCAGCAGCCCTGGTGGGCCTTACGAGCAGTACTTC. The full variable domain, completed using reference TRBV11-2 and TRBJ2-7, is EAGVAQSPRYKIIEKRQSVAFWCNPISGHATLYWYQQILGQGPKLLIQFQNNGVVDDSQLPKDRFSAERLKGVDSTLKIQPAKLEDSAVYLCASSPGGPYEQYFGPGTRLTVT.

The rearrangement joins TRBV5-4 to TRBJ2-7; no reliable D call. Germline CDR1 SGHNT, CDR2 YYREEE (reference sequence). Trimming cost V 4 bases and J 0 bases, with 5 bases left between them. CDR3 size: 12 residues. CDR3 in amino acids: CASSASSYEQYF. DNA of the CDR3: TGTGCCAGCAGCGCGAGCTCCTACGAGCAGTACTTC.

CDR3 nucleotides: TGCGCCAGCAGCCCCCTAGGGGGAGCAGGGCCCCAGCATTTT. Translated, it gives CASSPLGGAGPQHF. This sequence joins TRBV4-1 and TRBJ1-5, with D maybe TRBD1 (6 bases). CDR3 length: 14 residues. Per germline, CDR1 MGHRA and CDR2 YSYEKL. Between the trimmed V and J ends, which lost 4 bases and 9 bases, there was a span of 16 bases.

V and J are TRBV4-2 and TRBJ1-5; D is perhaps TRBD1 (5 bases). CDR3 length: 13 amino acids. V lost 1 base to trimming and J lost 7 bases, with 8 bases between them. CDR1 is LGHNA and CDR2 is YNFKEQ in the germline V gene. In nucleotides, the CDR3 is TGTGCCAGCAGCCAAGTGGGGCCCCAGCCCCAGCATTTT. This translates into CASSQVGPQPQHF.

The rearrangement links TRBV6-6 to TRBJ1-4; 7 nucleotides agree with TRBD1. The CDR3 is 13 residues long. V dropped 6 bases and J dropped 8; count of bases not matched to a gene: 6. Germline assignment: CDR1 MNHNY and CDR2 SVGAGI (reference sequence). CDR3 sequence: CASSNRGQEKLFF. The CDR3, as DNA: TGTGCCAGCAGCAATCGGGGACAGGAAAAACTGTTTTTT.

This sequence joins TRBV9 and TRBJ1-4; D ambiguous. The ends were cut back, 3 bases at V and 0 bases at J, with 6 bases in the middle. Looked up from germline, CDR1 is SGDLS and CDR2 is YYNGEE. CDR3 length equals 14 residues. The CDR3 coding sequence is TGTGCCAGCAGCGGAGGCTCAACTAATGAAAAACTGTTTTTT. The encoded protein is CASSGGSTNEKLFF.

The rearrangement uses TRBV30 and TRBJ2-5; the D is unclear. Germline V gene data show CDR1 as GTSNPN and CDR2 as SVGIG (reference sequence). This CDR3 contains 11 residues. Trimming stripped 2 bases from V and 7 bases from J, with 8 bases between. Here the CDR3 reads CAWSTPGTQYF. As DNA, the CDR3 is TGTGCCTGGAGTACCCCTGGGACCCAGTACTTC.

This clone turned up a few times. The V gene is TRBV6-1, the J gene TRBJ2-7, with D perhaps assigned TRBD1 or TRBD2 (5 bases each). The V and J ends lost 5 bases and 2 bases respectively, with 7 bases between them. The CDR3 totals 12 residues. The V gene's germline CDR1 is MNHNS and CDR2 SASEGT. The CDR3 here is CASSLGAYEQYF. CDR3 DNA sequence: TGTGCCAGCAGTCTGGGGGCCTACGAGCAGTACTTC.

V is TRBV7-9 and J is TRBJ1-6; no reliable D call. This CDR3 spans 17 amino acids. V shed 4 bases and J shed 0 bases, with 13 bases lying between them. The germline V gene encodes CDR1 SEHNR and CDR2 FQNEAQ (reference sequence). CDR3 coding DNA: TGTGCCAGCAGCTCCGCGGACGCGAGCTCCTATAATTCACCCCTCCACTTT. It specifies CASSSADASSYNSPLHF.

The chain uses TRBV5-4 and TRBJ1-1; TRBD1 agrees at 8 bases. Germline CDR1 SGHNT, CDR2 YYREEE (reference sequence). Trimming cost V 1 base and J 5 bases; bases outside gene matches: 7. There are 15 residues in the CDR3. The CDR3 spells CASSLMDREGTEAFF. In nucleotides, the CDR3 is TGTGCCAGCAGCTTGATGGACAGGGAAGGGACTGAAGCTTTCTTT.

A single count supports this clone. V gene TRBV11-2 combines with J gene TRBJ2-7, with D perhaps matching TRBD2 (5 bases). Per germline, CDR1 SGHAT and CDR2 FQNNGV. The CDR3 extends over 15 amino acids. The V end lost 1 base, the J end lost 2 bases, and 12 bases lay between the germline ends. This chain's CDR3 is CASSLGASSTYEQYF. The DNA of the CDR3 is TGTGCCAGCAGCTTAGGGGCTAGCAGTACCTACGAGCAGTACTTC.

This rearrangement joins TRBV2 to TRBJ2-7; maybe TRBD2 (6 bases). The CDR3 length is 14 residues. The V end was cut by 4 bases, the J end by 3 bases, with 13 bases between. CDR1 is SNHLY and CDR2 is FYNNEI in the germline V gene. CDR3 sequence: CASSGIAVVYEQYF. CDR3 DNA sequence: TGTGCCAGCAGTGGGATAGCGGTAGTCTACGAGCAGTACTTC. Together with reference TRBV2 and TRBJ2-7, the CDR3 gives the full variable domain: EPEVTQTPSHQVTQMGQEVILRCVPISNHLYFYWYRQILGQKVEFLVSFYNNEISEKSEIFDDQFSVERPDGSNFTLKIRSTKLEDSAMYFCASSGIAVVYEQYFGPGTRLTVT.

Here the CDR3 DNA reads TGCGCCAGCAGCCCGGACCCTGGGGAGAACACTGAAGCTTTCTTT. It translates to CASSPDPGENTEAFF. The genes are TRBV5-1 and TRBJ1-1; the D is unclear. Deletions cut 4 bases from V and 1 base from J, with 14 bases between. The CDR3 sequence is 15 residues long. Per the germline V gene, CDR1 is SGHRS and CDR2 is YFSETQ.

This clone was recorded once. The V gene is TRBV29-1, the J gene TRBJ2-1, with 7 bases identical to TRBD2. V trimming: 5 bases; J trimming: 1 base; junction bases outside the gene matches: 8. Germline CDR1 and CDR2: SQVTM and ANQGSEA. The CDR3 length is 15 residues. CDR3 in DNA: TGCAGCGTTACGATTCTCGGGGGGTCCTACAATGAGCAGTTCTTC. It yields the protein CSVTILGGSYNEQFF.

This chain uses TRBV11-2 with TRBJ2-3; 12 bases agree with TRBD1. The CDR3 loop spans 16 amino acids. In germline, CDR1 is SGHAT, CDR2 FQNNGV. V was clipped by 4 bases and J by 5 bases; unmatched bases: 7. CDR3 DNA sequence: TGTGCCAGCAGCTCCCCCCGGGACAGGGGGCAAGATACGCAGTATTTT. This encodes CASSSPRDRGQDTQYF. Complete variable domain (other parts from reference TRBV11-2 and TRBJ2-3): EAGVAQSPRYKIIEKRQSVAFWCNPISGHATLYWYQQILGQGPKLLIQFQNNGVVDDSQLPKDRFSAERLKGVDSTLKIQPAKLEDSAVYLCASSSPRDRGQDTQYFGPGTRLTVL.

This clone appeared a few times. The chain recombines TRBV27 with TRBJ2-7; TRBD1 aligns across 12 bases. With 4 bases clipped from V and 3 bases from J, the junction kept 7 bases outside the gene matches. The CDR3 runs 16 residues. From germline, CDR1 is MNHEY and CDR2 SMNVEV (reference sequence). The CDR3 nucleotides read TGTGCCAGCAGTTGGGGACAGGGGGCACGGGGCTACGAGCAGTACTTC. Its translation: CASSWGQGARGYEQYF.

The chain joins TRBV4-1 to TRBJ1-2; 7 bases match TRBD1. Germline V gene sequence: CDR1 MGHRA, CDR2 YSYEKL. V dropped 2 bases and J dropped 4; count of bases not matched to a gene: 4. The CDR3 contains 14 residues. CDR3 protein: CASSQNRGPYGYTF. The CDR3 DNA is TGCGCCAGCAGCCAAAACAGGGGACCCTATGGCTACACCTTC.